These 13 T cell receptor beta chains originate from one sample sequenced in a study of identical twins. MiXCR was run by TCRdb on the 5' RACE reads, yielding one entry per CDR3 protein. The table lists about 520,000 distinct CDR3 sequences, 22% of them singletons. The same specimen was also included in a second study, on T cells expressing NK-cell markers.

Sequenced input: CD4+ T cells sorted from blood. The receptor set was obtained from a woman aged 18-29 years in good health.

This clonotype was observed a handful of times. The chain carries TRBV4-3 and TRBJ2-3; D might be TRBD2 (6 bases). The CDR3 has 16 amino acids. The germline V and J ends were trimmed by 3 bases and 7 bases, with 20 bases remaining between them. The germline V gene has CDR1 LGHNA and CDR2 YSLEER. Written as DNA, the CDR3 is TGCGCCAGCAGCCAGGGGAGCAGGGACTCCCAACATACGCAGTATTTT. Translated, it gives CASSQGSRDSQHTQYF.

CDR3 sequence reads: CATSRIGGGVSGQPQHF. CDR3 in DNA: TGTGCCACCAGCAGAATCGGCGGCGGGGTTTCGGGGCAGCCCCAGCATTTT. This chain links TRBV15 with TRBJ1-5; D call uncertain. Germline loops: CDR1 LNHNV, CDR2 YYDKDF (reference sequence). The CDR3 contains 17 residues. Between the trimmed V and J ends, which lost 2 bases and 7 bases, there was a span of 21 bases.

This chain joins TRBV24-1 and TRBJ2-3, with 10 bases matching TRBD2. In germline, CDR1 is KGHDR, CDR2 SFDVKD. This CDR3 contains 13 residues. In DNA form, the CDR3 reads TGTGCTACATCGACTAGCGGGTCGGATACGCAGTATTTT. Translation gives CATSTSGSDTQYF.

This chain's CDR3 is CASSPHASGRGTDTQYF. In DNA form, the CDR3 reads TGTGCCAGCAGCCCCCACGCTAGCGGGAGGGGTACAGATACGCAGTATTTT. J is TRBJ2-3 and V is TRBV7-9, with TRBD2 identical over 12 bases. Germline-derived CDR1 and CDR2 are SEHNR and FQNEAQ (reference sequence). This CDR3 contains 17 residues. Trimming removed 5 bases from V and 3 bases from J; junction bases left unmatched: 9.

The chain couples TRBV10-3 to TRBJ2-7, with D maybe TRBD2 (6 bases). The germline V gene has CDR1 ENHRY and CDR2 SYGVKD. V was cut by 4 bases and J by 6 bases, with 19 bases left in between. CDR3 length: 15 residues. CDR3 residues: CAISVYSEGSGEQYF. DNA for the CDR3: TGTGCCATCAGTGTGTATTCGGAGGGGTCTGGCGAGCAGTACTTC.

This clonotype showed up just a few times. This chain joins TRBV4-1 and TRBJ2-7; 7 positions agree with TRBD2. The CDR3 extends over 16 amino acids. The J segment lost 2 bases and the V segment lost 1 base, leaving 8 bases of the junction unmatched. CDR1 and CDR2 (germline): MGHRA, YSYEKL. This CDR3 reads CASSQVSAAGPYEQYF. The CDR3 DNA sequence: TGCGCCAGCAGCCAAGTTTCGGCAGCGGGGCCCTACGAGCAGTACTTC.

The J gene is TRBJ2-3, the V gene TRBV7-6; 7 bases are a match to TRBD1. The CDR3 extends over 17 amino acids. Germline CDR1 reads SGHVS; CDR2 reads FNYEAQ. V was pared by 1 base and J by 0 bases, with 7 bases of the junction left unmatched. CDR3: CASSLEGQNPSTDTQYF. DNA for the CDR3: TGTGCCAGCAGCTTAGAGGGACAGAATCCTAGCACAGATACGCAGTATTTT. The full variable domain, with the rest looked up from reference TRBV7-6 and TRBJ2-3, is GAGVSQSPRYKVTKRGQDVALRCDPISGHVSLYWYRQALGQGPEFLTYFNYEAQQDKSGLPNDRFSAERPEGSISTLTIQRTEQRDSAMYRCASSLEGQNPSTDTQYFGPGTRLTVL.

DNA of the CDR3: TGTGCCAGCAGTTACTCGGGGCTCACTGAAGCTTTCTTT. This gives the protein CASSYSGLTEAFF. The V and J genes are TRBV6-5 and TRBJ1-1; possible D gene TRBD1, 5 bases. Germline V gives CDR1 MNHEY, CDR2 SVGAGI. Deletions cut 0 bases from V and 4 bases from J, with 6 bases between. The CDR3 has 13 residues.

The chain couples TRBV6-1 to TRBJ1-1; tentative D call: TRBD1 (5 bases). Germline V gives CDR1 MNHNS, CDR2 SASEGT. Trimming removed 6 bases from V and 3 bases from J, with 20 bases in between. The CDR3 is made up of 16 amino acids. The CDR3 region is CASSKLSGWGDTEAFF. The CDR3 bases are TGTGCCAGCAGCAAATTGTCAGGGTGGGGGGACACTGAAGCTTTCTTT.

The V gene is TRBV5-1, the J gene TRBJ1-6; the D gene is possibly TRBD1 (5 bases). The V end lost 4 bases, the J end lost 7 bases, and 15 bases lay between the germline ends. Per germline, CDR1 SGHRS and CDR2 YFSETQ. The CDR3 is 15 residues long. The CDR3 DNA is TGCGCCAGCAGCCCCGGGACCGCAAGAAATTCACCCCTCCACTTT. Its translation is CASSPGTARNSPLHF.

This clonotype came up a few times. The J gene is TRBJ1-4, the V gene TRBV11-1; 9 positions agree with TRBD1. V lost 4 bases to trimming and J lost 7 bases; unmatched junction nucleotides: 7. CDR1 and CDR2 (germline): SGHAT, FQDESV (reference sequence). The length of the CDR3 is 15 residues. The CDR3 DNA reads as TGTGCCAGCAGCTCGCCGGGACAGGGCTTTGAAAAACTGTTTTTT. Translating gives CASSSPGQGFEKLFF.

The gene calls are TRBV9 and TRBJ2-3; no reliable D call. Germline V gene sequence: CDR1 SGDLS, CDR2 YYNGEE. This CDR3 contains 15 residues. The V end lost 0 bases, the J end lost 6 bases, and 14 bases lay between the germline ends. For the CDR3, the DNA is TGTGCCAGCAGCGTAGAGGACCAGCATTCCGATACGCAGTATTTT. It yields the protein CASSVEDQHSDTQYF. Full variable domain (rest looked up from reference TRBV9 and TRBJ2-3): DSGVTQTPKHLITATGQRVTLRCSPRSGDLSVYWYQQSLDQGLQFLIQYYNGEERAKGNILERFSAQQFPDLHSELNLSSLELGDSALYFCASSVEDQHSDTQYFGPGTRLTVL.

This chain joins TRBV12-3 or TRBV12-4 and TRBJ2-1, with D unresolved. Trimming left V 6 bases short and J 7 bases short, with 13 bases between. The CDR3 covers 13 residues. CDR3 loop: CASRLNGGNEQFF. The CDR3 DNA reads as TGTGCCAGCAGACTTAACGGTGGGAATGAGCAGTTCTTC.